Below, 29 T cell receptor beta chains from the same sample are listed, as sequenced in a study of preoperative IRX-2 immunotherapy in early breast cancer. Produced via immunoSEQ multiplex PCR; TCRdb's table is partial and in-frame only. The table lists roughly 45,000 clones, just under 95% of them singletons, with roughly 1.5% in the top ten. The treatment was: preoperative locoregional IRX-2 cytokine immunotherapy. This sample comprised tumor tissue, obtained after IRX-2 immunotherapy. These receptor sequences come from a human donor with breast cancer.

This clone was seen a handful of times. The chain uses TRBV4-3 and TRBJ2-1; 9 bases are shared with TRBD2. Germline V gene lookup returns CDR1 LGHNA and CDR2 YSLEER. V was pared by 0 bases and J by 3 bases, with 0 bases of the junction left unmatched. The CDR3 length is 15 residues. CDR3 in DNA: TGCGCCAGCAGCCAAGAGCGGGGGGGCTACAATGAGCAGTTCTTC. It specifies CASSQERGGYNEQFF.

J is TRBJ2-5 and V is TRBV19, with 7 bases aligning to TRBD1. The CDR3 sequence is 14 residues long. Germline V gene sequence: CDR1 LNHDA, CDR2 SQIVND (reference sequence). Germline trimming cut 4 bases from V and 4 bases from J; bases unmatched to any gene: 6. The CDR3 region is CASSTYRGGETQYF. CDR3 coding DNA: TGTGCCAGTAGTACCTACAGGGGCGGAGAGACCCAGTACTTC.

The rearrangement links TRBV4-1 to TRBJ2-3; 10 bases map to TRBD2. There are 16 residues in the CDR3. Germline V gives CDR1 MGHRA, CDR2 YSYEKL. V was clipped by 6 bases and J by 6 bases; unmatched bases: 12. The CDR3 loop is CASRPMSGGALDTQYF. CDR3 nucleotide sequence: TGCGCCAGCAGACCCATGAGCGGGGGGGCCTTGGATACGCAGTATTTT.

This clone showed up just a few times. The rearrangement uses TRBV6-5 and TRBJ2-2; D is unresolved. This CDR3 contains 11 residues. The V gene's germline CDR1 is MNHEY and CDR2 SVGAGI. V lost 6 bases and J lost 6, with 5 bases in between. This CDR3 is CASRTSGELFF. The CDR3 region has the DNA TGTGCCAGCAGGACGTCCGGGGAGCTGTTTTTT.

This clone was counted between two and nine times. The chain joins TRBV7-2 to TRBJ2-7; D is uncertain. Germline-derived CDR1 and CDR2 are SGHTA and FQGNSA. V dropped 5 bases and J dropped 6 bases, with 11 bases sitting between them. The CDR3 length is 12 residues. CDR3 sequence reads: CASSREVGEQYF. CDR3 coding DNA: TGTGCCAGCAGCCGAGAGGTGGGCGAGCAGTACTTC.

In DNA, the CDR3 is TGTGCCAGCAGCTTAATTCGTGGGACAGGGGGCCGGACTAGCGTCAATGAGCAGTTCTTC. Residues: CASSLIRGTGGRTSVNEQFF. The chain couples TRBV7-3 to TRBJ2-1; 12 bases align to TRBD1. The germline CDR1 and CDR2 sequences are SGHTA and FQGTGA. The length of the CDR3 is 20 residues. V was pared by 1 base and J by 6 bases, with 16 bases of the junction left unmatched.

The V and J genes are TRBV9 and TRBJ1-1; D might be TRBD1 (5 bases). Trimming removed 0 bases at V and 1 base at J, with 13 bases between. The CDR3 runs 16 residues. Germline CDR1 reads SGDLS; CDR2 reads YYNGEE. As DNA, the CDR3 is TGTGCCAGCAGCGTAGGGTTGAGGCAGGGGAACACTGAAGCTTTCTTT. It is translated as CASSVGLRQGNTEAFF.

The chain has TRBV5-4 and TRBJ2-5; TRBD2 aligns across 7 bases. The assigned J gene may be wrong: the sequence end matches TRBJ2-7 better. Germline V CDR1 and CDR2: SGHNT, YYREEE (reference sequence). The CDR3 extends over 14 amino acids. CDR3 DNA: TGTGCCAGCAGCTTTGGCGGGGGAGGCTACGAGCAGTACTTC. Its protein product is CASSFGGGGYEQYF.

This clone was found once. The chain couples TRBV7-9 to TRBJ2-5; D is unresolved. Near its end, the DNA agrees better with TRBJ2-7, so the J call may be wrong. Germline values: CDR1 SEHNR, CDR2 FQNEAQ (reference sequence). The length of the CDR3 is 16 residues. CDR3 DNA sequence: TGTGCCAGCAGCTTTCAGAGCACGGGTCGCGTCTACGAGCAGTACTTC. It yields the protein CASSFQSTGRVYEQYF.

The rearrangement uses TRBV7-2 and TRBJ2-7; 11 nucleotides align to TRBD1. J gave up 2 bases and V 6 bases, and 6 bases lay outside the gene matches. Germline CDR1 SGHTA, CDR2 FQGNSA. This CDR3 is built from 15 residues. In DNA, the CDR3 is TGTGCCAGCAGTCCCGGGACAGGGGGGCCCTACGAGCAGTACTTC. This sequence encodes CASSPGTGGPYEQYF.

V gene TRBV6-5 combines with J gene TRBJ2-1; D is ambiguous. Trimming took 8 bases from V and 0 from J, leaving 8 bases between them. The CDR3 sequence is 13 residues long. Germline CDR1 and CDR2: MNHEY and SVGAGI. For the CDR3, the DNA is TGTGCCAGCGGCGGAACCTCCTACAATGAGCAGTTCTTC. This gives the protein CASGGTSYNEQFF.

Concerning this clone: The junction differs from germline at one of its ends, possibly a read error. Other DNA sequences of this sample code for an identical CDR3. The CDR3 loop reads CASRRPNTEAFF. As DNA, the CDR3 is TGTGCCAGCAGACGGCCGAACACTGAAGCTTTTTTT. This chain joins TRBV5-6 and TRBJ1-1; D remains unclear. There are 12 residues in the CDR3. Germline values: CDR1 SGHDT, CDR2 YYEEEE.

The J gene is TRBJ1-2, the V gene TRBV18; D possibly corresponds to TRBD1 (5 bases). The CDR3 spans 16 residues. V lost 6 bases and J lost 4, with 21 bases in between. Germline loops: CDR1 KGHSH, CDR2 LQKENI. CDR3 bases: TGTGCCAGCTCGGTGGGGCTTCCGCCGAGGGGCTATGGCTACACCTTC. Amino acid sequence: CASSVGLPPRGYGYTF.

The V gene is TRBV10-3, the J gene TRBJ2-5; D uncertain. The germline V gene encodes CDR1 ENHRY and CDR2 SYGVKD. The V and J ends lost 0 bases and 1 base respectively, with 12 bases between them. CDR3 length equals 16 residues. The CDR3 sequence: CAISESKPSSQETQYF. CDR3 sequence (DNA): TGTGCCATCAGTGAGTCGAAGCCCAGCAGCCAAGAGACCCAGTACTTC.

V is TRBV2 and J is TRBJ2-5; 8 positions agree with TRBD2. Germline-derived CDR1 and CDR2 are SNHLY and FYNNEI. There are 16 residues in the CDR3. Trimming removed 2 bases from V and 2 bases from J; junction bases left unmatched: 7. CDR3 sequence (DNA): TGTGCCAGCAGTGAAAACCCGGGACTAGGACAAGAGACCCAGTACTTC. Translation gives CASSENPGLGQETQYF.

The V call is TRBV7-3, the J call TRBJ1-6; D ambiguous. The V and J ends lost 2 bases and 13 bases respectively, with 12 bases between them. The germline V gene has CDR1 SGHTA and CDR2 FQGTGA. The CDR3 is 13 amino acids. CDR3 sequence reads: CASSLVRPFPLHF. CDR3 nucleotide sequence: TGTGCCAGCAGCTTAGTTCGGCCTTTTCCCCTCCACTTT.

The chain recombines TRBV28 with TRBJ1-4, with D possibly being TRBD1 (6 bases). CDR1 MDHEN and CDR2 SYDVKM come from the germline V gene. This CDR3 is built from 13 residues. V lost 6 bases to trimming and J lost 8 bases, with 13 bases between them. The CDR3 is CASRRGVGEKLFF. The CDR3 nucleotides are TGTGCCAGCAGGAGGGGGGTAGGGGAAAAACTGTTTTTT.

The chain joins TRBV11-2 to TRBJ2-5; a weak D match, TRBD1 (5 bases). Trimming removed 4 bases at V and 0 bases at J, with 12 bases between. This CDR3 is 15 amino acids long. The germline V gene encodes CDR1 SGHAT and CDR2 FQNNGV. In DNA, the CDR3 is TGTGCCAGCAGCTACCAACGGACAAACCAAGAGACCCAGTACTTC. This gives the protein CASSYQRTNQETQYF. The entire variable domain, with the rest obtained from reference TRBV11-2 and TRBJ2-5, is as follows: EAGVAQSPRYKIIEKRQSVAFWCNPISGHATLYWYQQILGQGPKLLIQFQNNGVVDDSQLPKDRFSAERLKGVDSTLKIQPAKLEDSAVYLCASSYQRTNQETQYFGPGTRLLVL.

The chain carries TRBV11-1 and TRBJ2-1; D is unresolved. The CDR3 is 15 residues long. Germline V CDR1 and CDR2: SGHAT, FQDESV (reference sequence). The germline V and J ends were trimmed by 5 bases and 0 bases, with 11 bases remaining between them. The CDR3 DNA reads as TGTGCCAGCAGCGCGGCGGCAAGCTCCTACAATGAGCAGTTCTTC. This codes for CASSAAASSYNEQFF.

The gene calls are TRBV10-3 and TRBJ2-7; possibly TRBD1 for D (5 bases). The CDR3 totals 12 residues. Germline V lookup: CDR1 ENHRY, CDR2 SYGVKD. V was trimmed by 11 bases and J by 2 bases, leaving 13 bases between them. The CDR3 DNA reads TGTGCCGCCCGGACGGACACCTACGAGCAGTACTTC. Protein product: CAARTDTYEQYF.

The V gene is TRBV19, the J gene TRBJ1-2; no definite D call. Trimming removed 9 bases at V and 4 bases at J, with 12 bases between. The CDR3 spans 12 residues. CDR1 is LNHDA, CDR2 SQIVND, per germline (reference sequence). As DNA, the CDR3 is TGTGCCAGCGCAGTTGTTGGCTATGGCTACACCTTC. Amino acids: CASAVVGYGYTF. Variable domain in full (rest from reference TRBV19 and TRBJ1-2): DGGITQSPKYLFRKEGQNVTLSCEQNLNHDAMYWYRQDPGQGLRLIYYSQIVNDFQKGDIAEGYSVSREKKESFPLTVTSAQKNPTAFYLCASAVVGYGYTFGSGTRLTVV.

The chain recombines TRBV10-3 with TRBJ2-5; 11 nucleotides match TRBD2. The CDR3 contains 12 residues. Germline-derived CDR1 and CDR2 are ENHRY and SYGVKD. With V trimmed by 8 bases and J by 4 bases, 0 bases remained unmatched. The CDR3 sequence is CAIGTSGETQYF. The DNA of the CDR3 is TGTGCCATCGGGACTAGCGGAGAGACCCAGTACTTC.

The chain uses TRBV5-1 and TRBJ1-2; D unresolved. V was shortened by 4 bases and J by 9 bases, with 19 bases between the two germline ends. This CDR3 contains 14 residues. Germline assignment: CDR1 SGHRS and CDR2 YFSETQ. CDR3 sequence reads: CASSPFTDSGSYTF. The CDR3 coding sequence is TGCGCCAGCAGCCCTTTTACAGACTCCGGGAGCTACACCTTC.

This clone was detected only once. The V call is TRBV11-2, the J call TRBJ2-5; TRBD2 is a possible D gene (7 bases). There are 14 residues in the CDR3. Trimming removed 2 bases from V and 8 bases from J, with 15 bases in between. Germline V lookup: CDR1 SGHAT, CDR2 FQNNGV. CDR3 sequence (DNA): TGTGCCAGCAGCTTAAGGGGGGGTGAGAACACCCAGTACTTC. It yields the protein CASSLRGGENTQYF.

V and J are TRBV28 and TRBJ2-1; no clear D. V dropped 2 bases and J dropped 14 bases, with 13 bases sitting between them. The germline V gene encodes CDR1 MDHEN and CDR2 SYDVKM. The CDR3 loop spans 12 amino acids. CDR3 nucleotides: TGTGCCAGCAGTTTAGCCCGGTTGGCTGAGTTCTTC. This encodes CASSLARLAEFF.

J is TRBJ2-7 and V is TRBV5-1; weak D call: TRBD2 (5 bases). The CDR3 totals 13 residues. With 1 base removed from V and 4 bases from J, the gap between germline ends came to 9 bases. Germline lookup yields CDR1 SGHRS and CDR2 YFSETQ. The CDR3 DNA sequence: TGCGCCAGCAGCTTGAGGTCGGGGTACGAGCAGTACTTC. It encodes CASSLRSGYEQYF. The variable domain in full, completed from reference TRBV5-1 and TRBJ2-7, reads KAGVTQTPRYLIKTRGQQVTLSCSPISGHRSVSWYQQTPGQGLQFLFEYFSETQRNKGNFPGRFSGRQFSNSRSEMNVSTLELGDSALYLCASSLRSGYEQYFGPGTRLTVT.

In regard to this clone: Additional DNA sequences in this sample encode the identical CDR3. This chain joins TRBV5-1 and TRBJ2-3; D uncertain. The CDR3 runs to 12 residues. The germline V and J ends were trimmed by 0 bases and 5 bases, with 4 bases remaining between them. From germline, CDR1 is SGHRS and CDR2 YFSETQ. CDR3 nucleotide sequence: TGCGCCAGCAGCTTGGAAGGAGATACGCAGTATTTT. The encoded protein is CASSLEGDTQYF.

The CDR3 sequence is CASSIFGATEAFF. In DNA form, the CDR3 reads TGTGCCAGCAGTATCTTCGGGGCGACTGAAGCTTTCTTT. The chain has TRBV27 and TRBJ1-1; perhaps TRBD1 as D (5 bases). Germline V gives CDR1 MNHEY, CDR2 SMNVEV (reference sequence). Deletions cut 5 bases from V and 5 bases from J, with 12 bases between. This CDR3 has 13 amino acids.

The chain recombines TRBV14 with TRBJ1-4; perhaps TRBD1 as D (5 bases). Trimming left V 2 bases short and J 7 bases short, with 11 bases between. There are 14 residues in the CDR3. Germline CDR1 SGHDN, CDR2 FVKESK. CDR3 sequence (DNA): TGTGCCAGCAGCCAAAATAGGGGTGTTGAAAAACTGTTTTTT. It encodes CASSQNRGVEKLFF.